The rows below give T cell receptor beta chains drawn from one sample of a study of cytomegalovirus exposure and HLA in healthy donors. Profiled with immunoSEQ multiplex PCR; TCRdb holds only in-frame clones, not every one. The repertoire table contains tens of thousands of clones. The sequencing sample was made of PBMCs. The receptors here all came from a female donor in good health and CMV-seronegative. Both conserved end residues are part of each CDR3. A D gene is named only where the DNA matches it firmly.

TRBV2	TRBJ1-1	.	TGTGCCAGCAAGCTCCATAACACTGAAGCTTTCTTT	CASKLHNTEAFF
TRBV9	TRBJ2-2	.	TGTGCCAGCAGCGTTGAGCCCACCGGGGAGCTGTTTTTT	CASSVEPTGELFF
TRBV5-1	TRBJ2-4	TRBD2	TGCGCCAGCAGTTCGAGACTAGCGGGAAAAAACATTCAGTACTTC	CASSSRLAGKNIQYF
TRBV5-1	TRBJ1-2	TRBD1	TGCGCCAGCAGCACCCAGGGACAGGGTATAAACTATGGCTACACCTTC	CASSTQGQGINYGYTF
TRBV2	TRBJ1-2	.	TGTGCCACCAGGGAAGTAGACTATGGCTACACCTTC	CATREVDYGYTF
TRBV6-1	TRBJ1-2	TRBD1	TGTGCCAGCAGTCCGACAGGGGGCGCAGCCTATGGCTACACCTTC	CASSPTGGAAYGYTF
TRBV7-9	TRBJ2-5	TRBD2	TGTGCCAGCAGCTCCCCCCCGGGAGTAGCGGGGGGGCATAGAGAGACCCAGTACTTC	CASSSPPGVAGGHRETQYF
TRBV15	TRBJ1-5	TRBD1	TGTGCCACTTCAGGGGGGAGCAATCAGCCCCAGCATTTT	CATSGGSNQPQHF
TRBV15	TRBJ1-2	.	TGTGCCACCAGCAGAGTCGGGGTTTCTGGCTACACCTTC	CATSRVGVSGYTF
TRBV19	TRBJ2-3	TRBD2	TGTGCCAGTAGTGTATCTAGCGGTCCAGATACGCAGTATTTT	CASSVSSGPDTQYF
TRBV9	TRBJ2-1	.	TGTGCCAGCAGCGTAGGGGCGGGGAGCTCCTACAATGAGCAGTTCTTC	CASSVGAGSSYNEQFF
TRBV6-5	TRBJ2-7	.	TGTGCCAGCAGTTATGCCGGGAGTCTCTACGAGCAGTACTTC	CASSYAGSLYEQYF
TRBV7-9	TRBJ1-2	.	TGTGCCAGCAGCTTAGTTGGGGCAGGGGTGTCCTATGGCTACACCTTC	CASSLVGAGVSYGYTF
TRBV29-1	TRBJ1-2	TRBD1	TGCAGCGTTGCAGGGGGGAATGGCTACACCTTC	CSVAGGNGYTF
TRBV6-6	TRBJ2-1	.	TGTGCCAGCAGTCGGGATTTCAATGAGCAGTTCTTC	CASSRDFNEQFF
TRBV4-1	TRBJ2-1	TRBD2	TGCGCCAGCAGCCAAGGCGGGAGCGGGAATGAGCAGTTCTTC	CASSQGGSGNEQFF
TRBV29-1	TRBJ2-3	.	TGCAGCGAACACGGACTGACCGATACGCAGTATTTT	CSEHGLTDTQYF
TRBV6-6	TRBJ1-1	.	TGTGCCAGCATAGTAGGCAGGGCTAACACTGAAGCTTTCTTT	CASIVGRANTEAFF
TRBV5-1	TRBJ1-4	.	TGCGCCAGCAGCTCACGGCAGGGTGGGGAAAAACTGTTTTTT	CASSSRQGGEKLFF
TRBV19	TRBJ2-4	.	TGTGCCAGTAGTATCTCGGTAGCCAAAAACATTCAGTACTTC	CASSISVAKNIQYF
TRBV6-6	TRBJ2-7	.	TGTGCCAGCAGTTTGGGACTCCGACCTCCCTCCTACGAGCAGTACTTC	CASSLGLRPPSYEQYF
TRBV2	TRBJ1-2	TRBD1	TGTGCCAGCAGTCAGGTCTACCGGGACAGCAATTATGGCTACACCTTC	CASSQVYRDSNYGYTF
TRBV7-9	TRBJ2-3	TRBD2	TGTGCCAGCAGCGCAAGACTAGCTAGCACAGATACGCAGTATTTT	CASSARLASTDTQYF
TRBV14	TRBJ1-1	.	TGTGCCAGCAGCCGAGACCGGTCGGTAGCTTTCTTT	CASSRDRSVAFF
TRBV30	TRBJ1-1	TRBD1	TGTGCCTGGAGCTTCACAGGGGGCTCGGACACTGAAGCTTTCTTT	CAWSFTGGSDTEAFF
TRBV18	TRBJ1-3	.	TGTGCCAGCTCACCACTCGACACTCGGGGGGATTTT	CASSPLDTRGDF
TRBV18	TRBJ2-1	TRBD1	TGTGCCAGCTCACCGGGACAGCGCAATGAAGGGCAGTTCTTC	CASSPGQRNEGQFF
TRBV29-1	TRBJ2-1	.	TGCAGCGTTGAAACAGTGACCTACAATGAGCAGTTCTTC	CSVETVTYNEQFF
TRBV30	TRBJ1-2	.	TGTGCCTGTCCTAGGGGGGGTAAGAACTATGGCTACACCTTC	CACPRGGKNYGYTF
TRBV6-5	TRBJ1-1	TRBD1	TGTGCCAGCAGTTCACAGGGGGCTGCTGAAGCTTTCTTT	CASSSQGAAEAFF
TRBV2	TRBJ1-5	.	TGTGCCAGCAGTCCAACTAACGGCAATCAGCCCCAGCATTTT	CASSPTNGNQPQHF
TRBV6-1	TRBJ2-1	.	TGTGCCAGCAACCCCCTGAGCTCCTACAATGAGCAGTTCTTC	CASNPLSSYNEQFF
TRBV5-6	TRBJ1-2	TRBD1	TGTGCCAGCAGCTATACAGGGGAGGATGGCTACACCTTC	CASSYTGEDGYTF
TRBV7-9	TRBJ2-7	.	TGTGCCAGCAGACAGGGAACTGGGTACGAGCAGTACTTC	CASRQGTGYEQYF
TRBV18	TRBJ1-5	.	TGTGCCAGCTCACCAAGAACATCGGGGGGCTATAGCAATCAGCCCCAGCATTTT	CASSPRTSGGYSNQPQHF
TRBV18	TRBJ1-5	.	TGTGCCAGCTCACGCGAGGGGGGGTTTAGCAATCAGCCCCAGCATTTT	CASSREGGFSNQPQHF